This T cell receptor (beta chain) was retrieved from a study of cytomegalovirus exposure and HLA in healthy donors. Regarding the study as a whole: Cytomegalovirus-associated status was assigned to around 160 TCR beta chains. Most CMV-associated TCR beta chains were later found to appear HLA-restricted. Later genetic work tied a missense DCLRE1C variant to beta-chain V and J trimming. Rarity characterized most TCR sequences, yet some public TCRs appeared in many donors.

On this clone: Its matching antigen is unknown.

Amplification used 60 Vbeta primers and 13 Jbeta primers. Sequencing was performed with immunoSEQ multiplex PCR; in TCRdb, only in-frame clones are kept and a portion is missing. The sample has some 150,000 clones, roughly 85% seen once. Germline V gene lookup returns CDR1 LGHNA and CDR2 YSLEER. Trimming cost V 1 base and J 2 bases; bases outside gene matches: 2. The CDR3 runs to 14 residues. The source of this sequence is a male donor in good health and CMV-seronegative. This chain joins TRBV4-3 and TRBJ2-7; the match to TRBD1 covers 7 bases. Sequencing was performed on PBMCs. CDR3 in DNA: TGCGCCAGCAGCCAAGCCACAGGGGCCTACGAGCAGTACTTC. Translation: CASSQATGAYEQYF.